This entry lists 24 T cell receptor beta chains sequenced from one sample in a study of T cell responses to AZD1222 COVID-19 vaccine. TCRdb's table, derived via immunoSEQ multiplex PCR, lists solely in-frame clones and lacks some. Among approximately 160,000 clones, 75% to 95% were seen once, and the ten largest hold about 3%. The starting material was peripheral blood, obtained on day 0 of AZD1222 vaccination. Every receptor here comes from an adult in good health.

The CDR3 spells CASSYSAGGTTDTQYF. CDR3 in DNA: TGTGCCAGCAGTTACTCGGCGGGGGGCACCACAGATACGCAGTATTTT. The V gene is TRBV6-5, the J gene TRBJ2-3; 8 nucleotides line up with TRBD2. The CDR3 is 16 residues long. CDR1 is MNHEY, CDR2 SVGAGI, per germline. J lost 2 bases, V lost 0 bases, and 4 bases had no gene match.

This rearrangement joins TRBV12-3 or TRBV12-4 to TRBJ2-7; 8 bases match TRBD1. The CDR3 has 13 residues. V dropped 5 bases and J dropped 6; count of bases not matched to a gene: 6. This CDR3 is CASSTGQGGEQYF. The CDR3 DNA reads TGTGCCAGCAGTACTGGACAGGGTGGCGAGCAGTACTTC.

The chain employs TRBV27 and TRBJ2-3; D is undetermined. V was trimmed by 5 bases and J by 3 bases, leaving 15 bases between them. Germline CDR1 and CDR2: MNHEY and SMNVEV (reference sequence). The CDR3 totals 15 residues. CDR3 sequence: CASSPKQSPTDTQYF. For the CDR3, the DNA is TGTGCCAGCAGTCCAAAACAGAGTCCGACAGATACGCAGTATTTT.

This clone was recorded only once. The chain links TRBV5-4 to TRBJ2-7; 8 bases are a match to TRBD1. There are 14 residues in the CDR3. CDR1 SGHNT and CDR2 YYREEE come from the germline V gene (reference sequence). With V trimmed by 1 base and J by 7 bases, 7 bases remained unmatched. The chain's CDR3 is CASSLQGAQWEQYF. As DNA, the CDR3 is TGTGCCAGCAGCTTGCAGGGGGCGCAGTGGGAGCAGTACTTC. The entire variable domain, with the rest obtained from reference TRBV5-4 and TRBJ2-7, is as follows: ETGVTQSPTHLIKTRGQQVTLRCSSQSGHNTVSWYQQALGQGPQFIFQYYREEENGRGNFPPRFSGLQFPNYSSELNVNALELDDSALYLCASSLQGAQWEQYFGPGTRLTVT.

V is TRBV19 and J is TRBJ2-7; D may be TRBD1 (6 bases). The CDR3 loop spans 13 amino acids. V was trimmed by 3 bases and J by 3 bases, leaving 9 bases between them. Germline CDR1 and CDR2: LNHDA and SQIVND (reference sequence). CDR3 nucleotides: TGTGCCAGTAGTATTAGAGGGGGCTACGAGCAGTACTTC. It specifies CASSIRGGYEQYF.

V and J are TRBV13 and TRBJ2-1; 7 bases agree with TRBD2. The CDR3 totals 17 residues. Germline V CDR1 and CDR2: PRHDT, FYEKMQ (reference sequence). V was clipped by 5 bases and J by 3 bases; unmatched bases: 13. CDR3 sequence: CASSPPPGGTRYNEQFF. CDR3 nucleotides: TGTGCCAGCAGCCCGCCCCCGGGGGGTACCCGCTACAATGAGCAGTTCTTC.

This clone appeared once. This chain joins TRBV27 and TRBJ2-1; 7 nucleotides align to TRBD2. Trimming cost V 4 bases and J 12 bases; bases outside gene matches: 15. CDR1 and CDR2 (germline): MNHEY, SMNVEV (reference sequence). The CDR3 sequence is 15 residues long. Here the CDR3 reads CASSSVAPSGGWQFF. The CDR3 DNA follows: TGTGCCAGCAGTTCAGTGGCCCCCTCCGGGGGGTGGCAGTTCTTC.

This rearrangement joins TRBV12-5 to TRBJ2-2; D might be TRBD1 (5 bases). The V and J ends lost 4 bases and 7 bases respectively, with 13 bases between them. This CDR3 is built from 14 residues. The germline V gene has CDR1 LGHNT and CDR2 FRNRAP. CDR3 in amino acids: CASGSGRASGELFF. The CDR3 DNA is TGTGCTAGTGGTTCGGGCAGGGCTAGCGGGGAGCTGTTTTTT.

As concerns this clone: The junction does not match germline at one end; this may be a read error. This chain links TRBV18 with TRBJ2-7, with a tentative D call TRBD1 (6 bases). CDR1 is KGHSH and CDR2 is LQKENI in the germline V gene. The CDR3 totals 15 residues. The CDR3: CASSPQGLMSYEQYF. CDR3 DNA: TGTGCCAGCTCTCCACAGGGTCTCATGTCCTACGAGCAGTACTTC.

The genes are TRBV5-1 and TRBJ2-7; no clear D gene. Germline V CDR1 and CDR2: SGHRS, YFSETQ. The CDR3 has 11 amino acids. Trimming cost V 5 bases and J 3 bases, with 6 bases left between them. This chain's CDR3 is CASRGNYEQYF. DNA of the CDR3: TGCGCCAGCAGGGGCAACTACGAGCAGTACTTC.

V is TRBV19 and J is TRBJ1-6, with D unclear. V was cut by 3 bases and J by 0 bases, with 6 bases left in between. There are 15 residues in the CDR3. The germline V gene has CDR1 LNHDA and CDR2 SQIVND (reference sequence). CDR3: CASSILSSYNSPLHF. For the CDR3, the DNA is TGTGCCAGTAGTATCTTGAGCTCCTATAATTCACCCCTCCACTTT. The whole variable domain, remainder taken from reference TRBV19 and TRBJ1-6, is DGGITQSPKYLFRKEGQNVTLSCEQNLNHDAMYWYRQDPGQGLRLIYYSQIVNDFQKGDIAEGYSVSREKKESFPLTVTSAQKNPTAFYLCASSILSSYNSPLHFGNGTRLTVT.

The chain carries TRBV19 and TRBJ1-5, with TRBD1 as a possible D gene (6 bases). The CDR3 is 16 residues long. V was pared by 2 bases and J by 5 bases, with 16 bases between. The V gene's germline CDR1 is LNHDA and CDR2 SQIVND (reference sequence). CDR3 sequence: CASSIYGRGGYQPQHF. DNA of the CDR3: TGTGCCAGTAGTATATATGGCAGGGGCGGGTATCAGCCCCAGCATTTT.

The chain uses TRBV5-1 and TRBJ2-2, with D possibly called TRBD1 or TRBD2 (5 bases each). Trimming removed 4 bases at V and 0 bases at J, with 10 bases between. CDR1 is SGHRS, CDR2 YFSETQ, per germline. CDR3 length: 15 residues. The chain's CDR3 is CASSHQGPNTGELFF. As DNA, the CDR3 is TGCGCCAGCAGCCATCAGGGACCGAACACCGGGGAGCTGTTTTTT.

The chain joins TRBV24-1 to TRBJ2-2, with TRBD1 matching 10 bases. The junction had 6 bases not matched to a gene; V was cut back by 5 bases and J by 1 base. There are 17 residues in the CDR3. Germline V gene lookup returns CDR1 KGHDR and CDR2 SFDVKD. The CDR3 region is CATSGTWDRGNTGELFF. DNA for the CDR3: TGTGCCACCAGTGGCACCTGGGACAGGGGGAACACCGGGGAGCTGTTTTTT.

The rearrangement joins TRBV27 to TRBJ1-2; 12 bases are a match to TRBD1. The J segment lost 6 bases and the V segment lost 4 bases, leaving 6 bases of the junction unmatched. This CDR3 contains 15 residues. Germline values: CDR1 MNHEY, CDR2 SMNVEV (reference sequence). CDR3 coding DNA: TGTGCCAGCAGTTCGCGGGACAGGGGGCCCCATGGCTACACCTTC. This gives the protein CASSSRDRGPHGYTF.

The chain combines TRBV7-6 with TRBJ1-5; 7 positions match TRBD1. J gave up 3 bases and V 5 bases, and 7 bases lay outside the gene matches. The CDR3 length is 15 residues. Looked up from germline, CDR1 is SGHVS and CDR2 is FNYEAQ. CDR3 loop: CASSPSTGANQPQHF. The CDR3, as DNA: TGTGCCAGCAGCCCGTCCACAGGGGCCAATCAGCCCCAGCATTTT. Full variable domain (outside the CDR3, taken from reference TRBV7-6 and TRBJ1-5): GAGVSQSPRYKVTKRGQDVALRCDPISGHVSLYWYRQALGQGPEFLTYFNYEAQQDKSGLPNDRFSAERPEGSISTLTIQRTEQRDSAMYRCASSPSTGANQPQHFGDGTRLSIL.

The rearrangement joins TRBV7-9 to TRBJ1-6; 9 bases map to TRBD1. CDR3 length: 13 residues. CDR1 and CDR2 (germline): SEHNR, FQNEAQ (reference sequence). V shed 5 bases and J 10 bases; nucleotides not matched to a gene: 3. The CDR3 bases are TGTGCCAGCAGCCGACAGGGGGAATCACCCCTCCACTTT. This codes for CASSRQGESPLHF.

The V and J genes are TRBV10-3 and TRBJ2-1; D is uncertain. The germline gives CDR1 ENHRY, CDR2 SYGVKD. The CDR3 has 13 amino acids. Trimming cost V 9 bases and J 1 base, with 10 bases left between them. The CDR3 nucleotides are TGTGCCATGGCCCCGGCGTCCTACAATGAGCAGTTCTTC. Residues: CAMAPASYNEQFF.

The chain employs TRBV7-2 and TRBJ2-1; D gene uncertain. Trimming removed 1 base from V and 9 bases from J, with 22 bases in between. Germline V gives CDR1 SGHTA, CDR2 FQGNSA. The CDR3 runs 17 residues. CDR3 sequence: CASSLGIGRRPAPEQFF. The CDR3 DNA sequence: TGTGCCAGCAGCTTAGGAATAGGTCGACGCCCAGCCCCTGAGCAGTTCTTC.

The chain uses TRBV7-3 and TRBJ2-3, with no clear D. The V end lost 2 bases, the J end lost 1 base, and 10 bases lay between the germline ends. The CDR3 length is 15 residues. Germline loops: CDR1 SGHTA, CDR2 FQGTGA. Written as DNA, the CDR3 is TGTGCCAGCAGCTTATCCCGGGTGCGCACAGATACGCAGTATTTT. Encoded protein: CASSLSRVRTDTQYF.

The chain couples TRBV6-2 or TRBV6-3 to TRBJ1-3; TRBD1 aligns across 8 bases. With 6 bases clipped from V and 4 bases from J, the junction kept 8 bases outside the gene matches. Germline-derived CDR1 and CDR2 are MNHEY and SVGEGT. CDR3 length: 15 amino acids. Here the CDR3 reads CASSRTGTGGNTIYF. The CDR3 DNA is TGTGCCAGCAGCCGGACAGGGACCGGGGGAAACACCATATATTTT.

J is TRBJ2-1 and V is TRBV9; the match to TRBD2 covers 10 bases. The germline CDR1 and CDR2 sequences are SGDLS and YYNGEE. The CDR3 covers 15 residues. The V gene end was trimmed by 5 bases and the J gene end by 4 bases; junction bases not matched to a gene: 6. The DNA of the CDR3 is TGTGCCAGCAGTCGCGAGCGGGGGGGATACAATGAGCAGTTCTTC. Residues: CASSRERGGYNEQFF.

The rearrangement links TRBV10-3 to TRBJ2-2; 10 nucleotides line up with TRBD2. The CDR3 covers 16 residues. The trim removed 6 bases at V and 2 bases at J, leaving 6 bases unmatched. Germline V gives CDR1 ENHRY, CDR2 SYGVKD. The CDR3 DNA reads TGTGCCATCAGGCCTAGCGGGGGAATCAACACCGGGGAGCTGTTTTTT. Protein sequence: CAIRPSGGINTGELFF.

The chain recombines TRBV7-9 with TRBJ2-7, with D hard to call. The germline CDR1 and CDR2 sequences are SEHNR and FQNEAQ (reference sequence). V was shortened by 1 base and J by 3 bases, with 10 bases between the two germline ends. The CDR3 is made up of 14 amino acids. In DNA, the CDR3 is TGTGCCAGCAGCTTAGGTGGGCCCCTCTACGAGCAGTACTTC. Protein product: CASSLGGPLYEQYF.